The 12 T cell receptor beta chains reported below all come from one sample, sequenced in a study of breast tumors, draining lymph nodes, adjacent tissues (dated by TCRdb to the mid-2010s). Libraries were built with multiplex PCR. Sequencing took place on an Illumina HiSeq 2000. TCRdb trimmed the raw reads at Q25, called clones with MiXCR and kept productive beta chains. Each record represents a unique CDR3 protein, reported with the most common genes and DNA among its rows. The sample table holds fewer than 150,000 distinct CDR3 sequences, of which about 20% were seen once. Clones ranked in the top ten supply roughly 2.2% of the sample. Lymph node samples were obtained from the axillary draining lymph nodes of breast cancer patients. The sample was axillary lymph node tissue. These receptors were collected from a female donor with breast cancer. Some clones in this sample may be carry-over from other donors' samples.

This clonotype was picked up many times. CDR3 nucleotides: TGTGCCACCAGTGTCCCTGGCAGGGCAGGGCAGTTCTTC. Amino acid sequence: CATSVPGRAGQFF. The chain joins TRBV24-1 to TRBJ2-1, with D possibly being TRBD1 (5 bases). With 5 bases removed from V and 12 bases from J, the gap between germline ends came to 16 bases. Germline CDR1 KGHDR, CDR2 SFDVKD. The CDR3 sequence is 13 residues long.

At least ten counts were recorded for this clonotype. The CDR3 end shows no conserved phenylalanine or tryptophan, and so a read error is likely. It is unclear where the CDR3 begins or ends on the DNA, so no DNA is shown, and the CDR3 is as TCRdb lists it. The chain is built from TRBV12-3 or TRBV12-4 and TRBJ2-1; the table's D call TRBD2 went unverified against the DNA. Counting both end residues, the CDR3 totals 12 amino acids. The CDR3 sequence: CASSPGTSGSIL.

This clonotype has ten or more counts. The CDR3 DNA is TGTGCCATCGGGGACCCCGAGACTAGCGGATACGAGCAGTACTTC. This gives the protein CAIGDPETSGYEQYF. The chain employs TRBV10-3 and TRBJ2-7; 9 bases map to TRBD2. The J segment lost 4 bases and the V segment lost 8 bases, leaving 12 bases of the junction unmatched. Germline V lookup: CDR1 ENHRY, CDR2 SYGVKD. The CDR3 is made up of 15 amino acids.

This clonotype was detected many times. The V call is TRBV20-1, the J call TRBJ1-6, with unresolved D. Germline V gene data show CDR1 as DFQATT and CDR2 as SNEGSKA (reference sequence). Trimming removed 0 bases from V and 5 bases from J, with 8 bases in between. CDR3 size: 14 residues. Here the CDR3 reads CSARDGGNNSPLHF. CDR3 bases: TGCAGTGCTAGAGATGGCGGAAATAATTCACCCCTCCACTTT.

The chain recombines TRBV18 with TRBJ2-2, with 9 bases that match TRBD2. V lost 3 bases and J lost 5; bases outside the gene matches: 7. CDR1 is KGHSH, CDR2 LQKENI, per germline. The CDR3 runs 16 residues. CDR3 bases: TGTGCCAGCTCACCCCCGGGGCTAGCGGGGACCGGGGAGCTGTTTTTT. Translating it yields CASSPPGLAGTGELFF. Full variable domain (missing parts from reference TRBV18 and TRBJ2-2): NAGVMQNPRHLVRRRGQEARLRCSPMKGHSHVYWYRQLPEEGLKFMVYLQKENIIDESGMPKERFSAEFPKEGPSILRIQQVVRGDSAAYFCASSPPGLAGTGELFFGEGSRLTVL.

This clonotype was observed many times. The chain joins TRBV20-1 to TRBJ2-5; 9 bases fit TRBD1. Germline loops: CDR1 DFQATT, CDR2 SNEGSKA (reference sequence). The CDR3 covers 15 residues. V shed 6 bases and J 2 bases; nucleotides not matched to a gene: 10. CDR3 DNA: TGCAGTGCGCCGCCGAACAGGGGGCTGCAAGAGACCCAGTACTTC. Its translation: CSAPPNRGLQETQYF.

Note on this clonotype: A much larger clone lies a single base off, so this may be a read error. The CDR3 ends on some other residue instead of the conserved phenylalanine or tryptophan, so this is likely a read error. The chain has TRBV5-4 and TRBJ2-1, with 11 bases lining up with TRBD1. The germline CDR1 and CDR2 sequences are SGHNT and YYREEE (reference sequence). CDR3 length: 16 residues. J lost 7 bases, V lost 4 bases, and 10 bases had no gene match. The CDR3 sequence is CASSQGGTGGKNEQFL. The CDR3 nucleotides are TGTGCCAGCAGCCAAGGGGGGACAGGGGGAAAAAATGAGCAGTTCCTC.

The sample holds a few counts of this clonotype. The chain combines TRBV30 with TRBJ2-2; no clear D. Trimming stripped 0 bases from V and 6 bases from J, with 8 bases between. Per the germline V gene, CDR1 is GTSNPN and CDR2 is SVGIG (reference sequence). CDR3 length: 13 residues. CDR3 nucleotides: TGTGCCTGGAGTGTCAAGGGCCCCGGGGAGCTGTTTTTT. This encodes CAWSVKGPGELFF.

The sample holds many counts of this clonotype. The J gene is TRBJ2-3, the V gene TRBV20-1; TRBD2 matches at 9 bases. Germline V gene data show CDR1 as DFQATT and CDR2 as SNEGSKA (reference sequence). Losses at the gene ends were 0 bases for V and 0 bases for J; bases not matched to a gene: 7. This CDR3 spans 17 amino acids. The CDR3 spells CSARDLQRGVSTDTQYF. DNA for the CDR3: TGCAGTGCTAGAGATTTACAGCGGGGGGTTAGCACAGATACGCAGTATTTT.

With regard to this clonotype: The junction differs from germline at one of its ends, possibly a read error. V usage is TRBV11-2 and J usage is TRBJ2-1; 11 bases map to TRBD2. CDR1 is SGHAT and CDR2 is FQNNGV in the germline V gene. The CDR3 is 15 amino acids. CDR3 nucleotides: TGTGCCAGCGGCTTAGCGGGAGGGGTCTACAATGAGCAGTTCTTC. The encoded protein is CASGLAGGVYNEQFF.

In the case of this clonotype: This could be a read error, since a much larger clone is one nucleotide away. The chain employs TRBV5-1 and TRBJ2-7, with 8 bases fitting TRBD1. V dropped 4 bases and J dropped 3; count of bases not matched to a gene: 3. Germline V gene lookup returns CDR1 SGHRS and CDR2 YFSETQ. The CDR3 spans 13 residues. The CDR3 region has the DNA TGCGCCAGCAGCGTGGACAGGGTCTACGAGCAGTACTTC. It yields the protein CASSVDRVYEQYF.

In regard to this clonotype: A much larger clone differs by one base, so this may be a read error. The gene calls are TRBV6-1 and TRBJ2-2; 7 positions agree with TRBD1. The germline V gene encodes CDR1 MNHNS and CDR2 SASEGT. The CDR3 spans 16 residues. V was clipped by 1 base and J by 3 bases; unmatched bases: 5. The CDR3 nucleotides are TGTGCCAGCAGTGAAGAGGCAGGGGGTGACACCGGGGAGCTGTTTTTT. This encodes CASSEEAGGDTGELFF.